This T cell receptor beta chain was profiled in a study of tumor-infiltrating lymphocytes in primary liver carcinoma. Germline CDR1 and CDR2: SEHNR and FQNEAQ (reference sequence). This CDR3 comprises 17 residues. The V gene lost 2 bases and the J gene lost 9 bases, with 23 bases spanning the gap. From 20-30 mg of unsorted bulk tissue, DNA and RNA were co-extracted together. The template, roughly 510 ng total RNA, yielded TCR beta cDNA made with a constant-region primer. TCR beta libraries came from three nested multiplex PCR rounds using slightly modified ARM-PCR. The first two PCR rounds used TRBV1-TRBV30 primers with a Cbeta primer, nine to eleven cycles each. TCRdb fed the multiplex PCR reads into MiXCR, producing one record per CDR3 protein. This sample has 20,000 or so distinct CDR3 sequences; 65% to 85% occur once, and the top ten carry roughly 43%.

V gene TRBV7-9 combines with J gene TRBJ2-1, with D possibly TRBD1 on 6 matching bases. Sequencing used liver tumor tissue from sampling region 1. The subset: tumor region T1, superior pole. This receptor was taken from a man aged 35 to 55 with primary liver carcinoma and hepatitis B virus infection. The CDR3 nucleotides are TGTGCCAGCAGCTTACCATACCAGGGGCCTAAAAGAAGTGAGCAGTTCTTC. Protein product: CASSLPYQGPKRSEQFF. The entire variable domain, with the rest obtained from reference TRBV7-9 and TRBJ2-1, is as follows: DTGVSQNPRHKITKRGQNVTFRCDPISEHNRLYWYRQTLGQGPEFLTYFQNEAQLEKSRLLSDRFSAERPKGSFSTLEIQRTEQGDSAMYLCASSLPYQGPKRSEQFFGPGTRLTVL.